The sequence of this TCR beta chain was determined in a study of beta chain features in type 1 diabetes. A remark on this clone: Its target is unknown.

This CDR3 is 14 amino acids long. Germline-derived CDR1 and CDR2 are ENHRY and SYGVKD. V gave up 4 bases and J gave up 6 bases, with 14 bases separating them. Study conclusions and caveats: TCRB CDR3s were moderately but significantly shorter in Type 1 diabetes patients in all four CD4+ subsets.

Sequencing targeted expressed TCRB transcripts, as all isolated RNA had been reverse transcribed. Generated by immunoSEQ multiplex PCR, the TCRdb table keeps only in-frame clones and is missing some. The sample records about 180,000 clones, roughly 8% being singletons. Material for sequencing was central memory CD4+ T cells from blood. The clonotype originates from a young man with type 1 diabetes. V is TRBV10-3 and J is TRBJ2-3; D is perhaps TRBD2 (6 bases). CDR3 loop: CAISGGTPTDTQYF. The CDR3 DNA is TGTGCCATCAGTGGCGGGACTCCCACCGATACGCAGTATTTT.